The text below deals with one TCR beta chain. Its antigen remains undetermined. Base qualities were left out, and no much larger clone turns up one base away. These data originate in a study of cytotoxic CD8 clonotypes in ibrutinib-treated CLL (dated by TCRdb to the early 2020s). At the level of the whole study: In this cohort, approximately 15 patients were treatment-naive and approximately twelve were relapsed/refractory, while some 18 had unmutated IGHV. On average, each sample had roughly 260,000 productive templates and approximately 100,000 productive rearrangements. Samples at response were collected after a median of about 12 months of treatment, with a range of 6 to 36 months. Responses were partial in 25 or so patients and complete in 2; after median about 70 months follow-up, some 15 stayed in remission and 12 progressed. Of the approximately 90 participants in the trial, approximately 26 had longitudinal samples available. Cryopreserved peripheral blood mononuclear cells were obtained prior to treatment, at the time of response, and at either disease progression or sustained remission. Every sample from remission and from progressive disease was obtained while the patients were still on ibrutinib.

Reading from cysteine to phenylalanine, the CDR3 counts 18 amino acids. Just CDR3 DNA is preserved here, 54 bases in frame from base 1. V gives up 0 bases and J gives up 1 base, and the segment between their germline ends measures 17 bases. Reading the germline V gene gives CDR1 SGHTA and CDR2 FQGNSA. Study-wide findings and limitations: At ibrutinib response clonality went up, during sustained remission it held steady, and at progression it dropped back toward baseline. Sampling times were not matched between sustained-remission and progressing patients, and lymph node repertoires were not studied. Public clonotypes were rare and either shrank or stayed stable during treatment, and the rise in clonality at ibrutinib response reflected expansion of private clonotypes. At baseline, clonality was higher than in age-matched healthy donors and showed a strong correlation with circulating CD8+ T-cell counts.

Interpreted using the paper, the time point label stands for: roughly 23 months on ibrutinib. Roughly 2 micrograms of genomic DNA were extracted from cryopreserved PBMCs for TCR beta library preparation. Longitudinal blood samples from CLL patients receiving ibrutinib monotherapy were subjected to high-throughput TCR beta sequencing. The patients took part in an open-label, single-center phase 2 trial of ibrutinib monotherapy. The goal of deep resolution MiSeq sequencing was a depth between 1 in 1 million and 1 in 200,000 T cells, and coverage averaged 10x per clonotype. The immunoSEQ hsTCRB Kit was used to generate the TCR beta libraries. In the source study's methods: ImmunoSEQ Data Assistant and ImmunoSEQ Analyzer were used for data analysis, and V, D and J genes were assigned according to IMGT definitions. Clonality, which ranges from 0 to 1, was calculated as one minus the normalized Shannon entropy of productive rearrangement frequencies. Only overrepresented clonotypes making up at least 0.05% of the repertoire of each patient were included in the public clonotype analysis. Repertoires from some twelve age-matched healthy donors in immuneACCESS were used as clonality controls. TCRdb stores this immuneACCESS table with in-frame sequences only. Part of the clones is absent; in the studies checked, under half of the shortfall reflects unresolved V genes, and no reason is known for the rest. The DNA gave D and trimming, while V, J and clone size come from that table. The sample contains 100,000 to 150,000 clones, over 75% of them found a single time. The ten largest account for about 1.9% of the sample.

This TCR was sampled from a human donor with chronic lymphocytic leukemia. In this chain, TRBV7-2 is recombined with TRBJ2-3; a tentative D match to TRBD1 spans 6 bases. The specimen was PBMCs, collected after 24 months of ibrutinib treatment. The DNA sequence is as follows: TGTGCCAGCAGCTTAGCGAAGAGGGGAAACAGGGGCACAGATACGCAGTATTTT. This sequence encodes CASSLAKRGNRGTDTQYF.